A selection of T cell receptor beta chains follows, all from one sample in a study of T cell repertoires in cytomegalovirus infection. TCRdb called the reads again in MiXCR, with one record for every CDR3 protein. The sample contains around 310,000 distinct CDR3 sequences, roughly 15% of which appear only once. The sample was PBMCs. All receptors come from a human donor in good health (CMV status not recorded). Some clones in this sample may be carry-over from other donors' samples. CDR3s include the opening cysteine and the closing phenylalanine or tryptophan. The D gene is left open where the match is weak. Size tells how often a clone was seen (once, few, many) or the class of an expanded clone, and some rows leave it out.

few	TRBD1	TRBV7-9	15	TRBJ1-1	CASSPVTGVYTEAFF	TGTGCCAGCAGCCCGGTAACAGGGGTGTACACTGAAGCTTTCTTT
few	.	TRBV25-1	15	TRBJ2-1	CASSARVEFYNEQFF	TGTGCCAGCAGTGCGAGGGTAGAGTTCTACAATGAGCAGTTCTTC
many	.	TRBV7-2	15	TRBJ1-4	CASSLAGGFGEKLFF	TGTGCCAGCAGCTTAGCGGGAGGGTTCGGTGAAAAACTGTTTTTT
.	.	TRBV10-3	15	TRBJ2-6	CAIKDQRTGANVLTF	TGTGCCATCAAAGACCAGAGAACTGGGGCCAACGTCCTGACTTTC
.	.	TRBV28	15	TRBJ2-1	CASSLIAAGGKEQFF	TGTGCCAGCAGTTTAATAGCGGCTGGCGGGAAGGAGCAGTTCTTC
.	TRBD2	TRBV2	17	TRBJ2-7	CASSGFGLAGGSYEQYF	TGTGCCAGCAGTGGTTTCGGACTAGCGGGGGGCTCCTACGAGCAGTACTTC
.	.	TRBV20-1	15	TRBJ2-7	CSATPAGRYAYEQYF	TGCAGTGCTACCCCTGCGGGCAGGTACGCCTACGAGCAGTACTTC
.	.	TRBV12-3/TRBV12-4	15	TRBJ1-2	CASRPGKQGTLGYTF	TGTGCCAGCAGACCCGGCAAACAGGGTACTCTTGGCTACACCTTC
few	.	TRBV27	13	TRBJ1-1	CARSKGGGTEAFF	TGTGCCAGGTCGAAAGGGGGGGGCACTGAAGCTTTCTTT
.	TRBD1	TRBV2	14	TRBJ1-5	CASRQGQSNQPQHF	TGTGCCAGCCGCCAGGGACAGAGCAATCAGCCCCAGCATTTT
.	TRBD2	TRBV5-4	12	TRBJ2-1	CAGGGSYNEQFF	TGTGCCGGGGGGGGCTCCTACAATGAGCAGTTCTTC
few	TRBD1	TRBV5-6	18	TRBJ2-6	CASSLNPDRLLGANVLTF	TGTGCCAGCAGCTTAAACCCGGACAGGCTGCTTGGGGCCAACGTCCTGACTTTC
.	TRBD1	TRBV12-3/TRBV12-4	15	TRBJ2-5	CASRFRDRGSETQYF	TGTGCCAGCAGATTCCGGGACAGGGGCTCCGAGACCCAGTACTTC
many	.	TRBV28	15	TRBJ2-7	CASMNAGALGDEQYF	TGTGCCAGCATGAATGCAGGGGCGCTGGGGGACGAGCAGTACTTC